The sequence of this T cell receptor (beta chain) was determined in a study of shared clonotypes between healthy human individuals. Findings of the study overall: A few donors had 4% to 6.5% of their naive CD4 clonotypes in common.

Germline CDR1 and CDR2: ENHRY and SYGVKD. V shed 5 bases and J 6 bases; nucleotides not matched to a gene: 9. The CDR3 loop spans 15 amino acids. Authors' methods: From ImmunoSEQ came sequences covering only the junction and carrying no quality scores, so filtering differed. Using immunoSEQ multiplex PCR, the repertoire was profiled, and TCRdb retains in-frame clones only, with some absent. The D gene and trimming were derived from the DNA, and the V and J assignments and clone size from that table. The sample yields approximately 2.5 million clones, just over 90% seen once. Adult Caucasians living in Nashville, Tennessee made up all of the donors. A CD45RA-negative memory subset and a CD45RA+ naive subset were separated from the CD4+ cells. A remark on this clone: The antigen remains undetermined.

The receptor comes from a man between 18 and 29 years old in good health. The V and J genes are TRBV10-3 and TRBJ2-1; 8 nucleotides match TRBD2. Source material: naive CD4+ T cells sorted from blood. The subset here: CD45RA+ positively selected. CDR3 region: CAISRTGTRGNEQFF. In nucleotides, the CDR3 is TGTGCCATCAGTAGAACCGGGACTAGGGGCAATGAGCAGTTCTTC.